The present T cell receptor (beta chain) was sequenced within a study of blood T cell repertoires in COVID-19. In the authors' workflow: Amplification of reference gene primers provided the estimated nucleated cell counts. The data were produced by immunoSEQ multiplex PCR, yet TCRdb's version contains in-frame clones alone and is incomplete. That table gives V, J and clone size, and the DNA gave D and trimming. The sample has about 72,000 clones, 82% seen once. Germline values: CDR1 SNHLY, CDR2 FYNNEI. The CDR3 totals 15 residues. V was shortened by 5 bases and J by 4 bases, with 17 bases between the two germline ends.

The sequence was obtained from a human donor in a cohort sampled during active COVID-19. Sequences were obtained from peripheral blood. The V gene is TRBV2, the J gene TRBJ2-5, with D tentatively TRBD1 (6 bases). CDR3 region: CASSSTGMGTETQYF. CDR3 coding DNA: TGTGCCAGCAGTAGCACAGGGATGGGCACAGAGACCCAGTACTTC.